The rows below give T cell receptor beta chains drawn from one sample of a study of blood T cell repertoires in COVID-19. The repertoire was sequenced with immunoSEQ multiplex PCR; TCRdb's copy has only in-frame clones and lacks some. Counted here are 95,000 to 120,000 clones, 65% to 80% occurring once; the ten biggest clones make up about 1.8%. Specimen: peripheral blood. Receptors were obtained from a woman in her thirties or forties with acute or convalescent COVID-19. CDR3s leave out the opening cysteine and the closing phenylalanine or tryptophan. Rows give clone size only sometimes, using once, few, many, or a class for an expanded clone.

clone size,V gene,CDR3 protein
NA,TRBV7-2,ASSSSPRLEAETQY
once,TRBV19,ASSIRDRDSPLH
few,TRBV18,ASSPPGGHEQY
NA,TRBV7-2,ASSQSLGYGQPQH
few,TRBV7-2,ASSPDRFNTGELF
NA,TRBV28,ASSSLSSGLRSYNEQF
few,TRBV9,ASSVDRGGEQY
once,TRBV6-5,ASSPRPQGREGYT
NA,TRBV2,ASSDGQGADTQY
NA,TRBV2,ASSADGQDNNSPLH
NA,TRBV30,AWSVASGGAWRDEQF
NA,TRBV5-1,ASSLYPGTNQLF
NA,TRBV18,ASSPLPIAGYTDTQY
NA,TRBV7-9,ASSARLGGTDTQY
few,TRBV5-4,ASSLAGHNEQF
once,TRBV18,ASSPGQGGNQPQH
few,TRBV2,ASGEDSTGELF
NA,TRBV4-1,ASSQEAGKYGYT
few,TRBV28,ASSLPTAMNTEAF
NA,TRBV30,AVPGDSSGNTIY
NA,TRBV7-9,ASSSNSGEKLF
NA,TRBV5-1,ASSSPGQPYNEQF
once,TRBV12-3/TRBV12-4,ASSLTPDTQY
NA,TRBV6-2/TRBV6-3,ASSHRGQRYGYT
NA,TRBV28,ASSPGGINNQPQH
once,TRBV3-1/TRBV3-2,ASSQEGGTDTQY
NA,TRBV29-1,SVGEAWGGETQY
NA,TRBV5-4,ASSPKITGGFAEAF
NA,TRBV30,AWSVVSGTQY
few,TRBV2,ASTYTDTQY
NA,TRBV5-1,ASSLSYVRTGVNEQY
NA,TRBV5-1,ASSLGTGWRETQY
NA,TRBV6-6,ASSQSGTGIRGGVSYEQY
few,TRBV18,ASSPRQSTGELF
NA,TRBV10-3,AIRDSGPGETQY
NA,TRBV6-5,ASSPSGASSYEQY
NA,TRBV7-9,ASSLAPGLAGWVETQY
few,TRBV7-6,ASSLITGGGQETQY
NA,TRBV9,ASTVSGDYNEQF
NA,TRBV28,ASSFGQGLEQY
NA,TRBV29-1,SVVGVTGTPTDTQY
NA,TRBV6-5,ASSTGYQGTGELF
NA,TRBV7-9,ASSLADSYGYT
NA,TRBV4-3,ASSPQNTEAF
NA,TRBV4-1,ASSLRGTSGQNTGELF
NA,TRBV7-9,ASSSLGPAGGSPLHEQF
NA,TRBV4-1,ASSQEHTQGLAGGMRETQY
NA,TRBV9,ASSPDGSYNEQF
NA,TRBV6-5,ASTDKGYGYT